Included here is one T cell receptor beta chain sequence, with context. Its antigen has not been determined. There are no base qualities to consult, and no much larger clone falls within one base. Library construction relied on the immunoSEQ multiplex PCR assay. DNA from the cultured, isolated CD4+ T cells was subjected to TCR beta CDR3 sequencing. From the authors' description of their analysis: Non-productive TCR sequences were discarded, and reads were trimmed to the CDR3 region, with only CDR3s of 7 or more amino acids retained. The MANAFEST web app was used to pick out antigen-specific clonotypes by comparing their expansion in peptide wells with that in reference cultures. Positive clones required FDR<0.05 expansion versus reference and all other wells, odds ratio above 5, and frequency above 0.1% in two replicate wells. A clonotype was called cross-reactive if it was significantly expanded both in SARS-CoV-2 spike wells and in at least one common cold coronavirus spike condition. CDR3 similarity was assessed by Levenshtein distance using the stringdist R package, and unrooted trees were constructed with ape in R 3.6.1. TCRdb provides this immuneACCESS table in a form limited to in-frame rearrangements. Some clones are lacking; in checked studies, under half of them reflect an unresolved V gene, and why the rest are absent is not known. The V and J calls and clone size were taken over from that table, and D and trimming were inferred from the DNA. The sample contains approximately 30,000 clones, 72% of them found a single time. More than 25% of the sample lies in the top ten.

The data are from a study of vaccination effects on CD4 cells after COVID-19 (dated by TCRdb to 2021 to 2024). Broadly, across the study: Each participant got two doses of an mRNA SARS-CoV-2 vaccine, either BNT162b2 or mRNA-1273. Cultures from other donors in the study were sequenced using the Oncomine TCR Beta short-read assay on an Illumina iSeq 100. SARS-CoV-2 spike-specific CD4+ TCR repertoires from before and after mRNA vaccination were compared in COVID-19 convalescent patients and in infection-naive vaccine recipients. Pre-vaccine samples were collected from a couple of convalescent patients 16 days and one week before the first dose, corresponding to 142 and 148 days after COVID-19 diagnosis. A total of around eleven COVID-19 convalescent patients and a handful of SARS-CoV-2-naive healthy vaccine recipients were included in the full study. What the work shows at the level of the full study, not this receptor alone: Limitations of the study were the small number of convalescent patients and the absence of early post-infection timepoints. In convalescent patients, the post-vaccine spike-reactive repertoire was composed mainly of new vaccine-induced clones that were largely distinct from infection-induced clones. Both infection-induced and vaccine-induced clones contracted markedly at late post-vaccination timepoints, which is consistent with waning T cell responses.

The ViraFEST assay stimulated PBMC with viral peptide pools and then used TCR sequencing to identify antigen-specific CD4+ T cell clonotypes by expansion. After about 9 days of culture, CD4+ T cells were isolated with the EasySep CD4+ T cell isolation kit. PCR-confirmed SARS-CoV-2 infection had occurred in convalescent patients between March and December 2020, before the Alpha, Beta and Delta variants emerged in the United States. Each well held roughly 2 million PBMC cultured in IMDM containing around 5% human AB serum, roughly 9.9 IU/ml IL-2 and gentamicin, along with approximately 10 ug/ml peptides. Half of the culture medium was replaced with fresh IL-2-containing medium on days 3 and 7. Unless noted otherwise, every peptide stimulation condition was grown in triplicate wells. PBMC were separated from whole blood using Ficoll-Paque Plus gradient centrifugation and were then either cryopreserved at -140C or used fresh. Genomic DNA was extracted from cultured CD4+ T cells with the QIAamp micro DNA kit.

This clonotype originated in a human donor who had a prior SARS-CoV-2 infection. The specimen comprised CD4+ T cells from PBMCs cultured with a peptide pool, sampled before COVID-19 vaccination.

Read as DNA, the sequence is TGTGCCAGCAGCTTCAGCGGGACAGGGGGGGCTGTGCAGTACTTC. It translates to CASSFSGTGGAVQYF. The chain is assembled from TRBV5-6 and TRBJ2-7, with 11 middle bases fitting TRBD1. V and J are trimmed by 2 bases and 9 bases, and the gene matches miss 10 bases of the junction. CDR3 length: 15 amino acids, cysteine to phenylalanine. Only the CDR3 region is kept as DNA, spanning 45 bases read in frame from base 1. Reading the germline V gene gives CDR1 SGHDT and CDR2 YYEEEE.